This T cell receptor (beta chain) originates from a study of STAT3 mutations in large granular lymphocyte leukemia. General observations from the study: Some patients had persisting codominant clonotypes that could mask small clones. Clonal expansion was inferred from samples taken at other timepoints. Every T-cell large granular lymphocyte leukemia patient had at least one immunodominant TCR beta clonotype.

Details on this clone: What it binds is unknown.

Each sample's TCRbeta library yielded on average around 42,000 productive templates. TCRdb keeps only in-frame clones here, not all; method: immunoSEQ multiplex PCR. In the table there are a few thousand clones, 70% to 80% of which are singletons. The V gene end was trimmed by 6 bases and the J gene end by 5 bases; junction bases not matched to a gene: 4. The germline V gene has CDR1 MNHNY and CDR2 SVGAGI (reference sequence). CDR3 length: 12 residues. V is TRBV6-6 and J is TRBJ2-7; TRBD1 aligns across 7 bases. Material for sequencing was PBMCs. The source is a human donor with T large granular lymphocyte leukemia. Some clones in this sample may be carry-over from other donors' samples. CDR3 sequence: CASSHRGNEQYF. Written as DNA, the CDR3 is TGTGCCAGCAGCCACAGGGGAAACGAGCAGTACTTC.